The 11 T cell receptor beta chains reported below all come from one sample, sequenced in a study of blood T cell repertoires in COVID-19. Sequenced by immunoSEQ multiplex PCR; TCRdb stores in-frame clones only, minus some. The repertoire includes about 210,000 clones, approximately 84% of them detected once, and 6.5% to 9% sits in the top ten. Sequencing was done on a sample of peripheral blood. The receptors come from a woman between 45 and 60 years old with active or convalescent COVID-19.

V usage is TRBV9 and J usage is TRBJ2-2; D might be TRBD1 (6 bases). Trimming left V 7 bases short and J 1 base short, with 8 bases between. This CDR3 comprises 13 residues. Germline V gives CDR1 SGDLS, CDR2 YYNGEE. This CDR3 is CASGGLNTGELFF. CDR3 nucleotide sequence: TGTGCCAGCGGGGGCCTGAACACCGGGGAGCTGTTTTTT.

The V and J genes are TRBV6-6 and TRBJ2-1; TRBD2 agrees at 15 bases. This CDR3 is 16 amino acids long. Per the germline V gene, CDR1 is MNHNY and CDR2 is SVGAGI (reference sequence). Unmatched junction bases numbered 7, after V lost 5 bases and J lost 8 bases. The CDR3 DNA reads TGTGCCAGCAGTCCCTCTAGGACTAGCGGGAGGGATGAGCAGTTCTTC. This translates into CASSPSRTSGRDEQFF.

The V and J genes are TRBV24-1 and TRBJ1-4, with 7 bases fitting TRBD1. The germline V gene has CDR1 KGHDR and CDR2 SFDVKD. The trim removed 3 bases at V and 5 bases at J, leaving 8 bases unmatched. This CDR3 is built from 16 residues. CDR3 DNA sequence: TGTGCCACCAGTGATCCCTCCGGGACAGACAATGAAAAACTGTTTTTT. Protein: CATSDPSGTDNEKLFF.

The chain uses TRBV5-1 and TRBJ2-3, with D maybe TRBD1 (6 bases). The CDR3 has 14 residues. Germline loops: CDR1 SGHRS, CDR2 YFSETQ. Trimming removed 7 bases from V and 0 bases from J, with 12 bases in between. This CDR3 reads CASCPGASTDTQYF. The CDR3 nucleotides read TGCGCCAGCTGCCCAGGGGCTAGCACAGATACGCAGTATTTT.

This clone was seen a handful of times. CDR3 sequence: CASSQESVYGYTF. DNA for the CDR3: TGTGCCAGCAGCCAAGAATCCGTCTATGGCTACACCTTC. This chain uses TRBV4-2 with TRBJ1-2; no reliable D call. The CDR3 covers 13 residues. Per the germline V gene, CDR1 is LGHNA and CDR2 is YNFKEQ. The V and J ends lost 0 bases and 4 bases respectively, with 6 bases between them.

This chain connects TRBV27 to TRBJ1-3, with a possible D match to TRBD1 (6 bases). V dropped 6 bases and J dropped 1 base, with 13 bases sitting between them. The CDR3 runs 15 residues. Germline CDR1 reads MNHEY; CDR2 reads SMNVEV (reference sequence). The CDR3 loop reads CASRAGASSGNTIYF. The CDR3 DNA reads as TGTGCCAGCAGGGCAGGGGCTAGTTCTGGAAACACCATATATTTT.

The chain is built from TRBV18 and TRBJ2-3; no clear D. V lost 2 bases and J lost 0, with 9 bases in between. This CDR3 comprises 15 residues. Germline V gene lookup returns CDR1 KGHSH and CDR2 LQKENI. The CDR3 is CASSPIGHSTDTQYF. CDR3 DNA sequence: TGTGCCAGCTCACCAATTGGCCATAGCACAGATACGCAGTATTTT.

The chain is built from TRBV5-5 and TRBJ1-5, with 7 bases that match TRBD1. CDR3 size: 16 residues. Germline assignment: CDR1 SGHKS and CDR2 YYEKEE (reference sequence). Trimming took 4 bases from V and 3 from J; bases not matched to a gene: 10. Here the CDR3 reads CASSEGAGQNNQPQHF. Here the CDR3 DNA reads TGTGCCAGCAGCGAGGGGGCGGGACAGAACAATCAGCCCCAGCATTTT.

This clone has only one observation. The chain combines TRBV6-5 with TRBJ1-2; TRBD1 matches 8 bases. Trimming cost V 2 bases and J 3 bases; bases outside gene matches: 5. CDR1 is MNHEY and CDR2 is SVGAGI in the germline V gene. CDR3 length: 15 residues. CDR3 region: CASSYRQDRDYGYTF. For the CDR3, the DNA is TGTGCCAGCAGTTACCGACAGGACAGGGACTATGGCTACACCTTC.

This clone was counted a few times. The chain couples TRBV6-5 to TRBJ2-2; TRBD2 matches at 7 bases. CDR1 MNHEY and CDR2 SVGAGI come from the germline V gene. V shed 8 bases and J 6 bases; nucleotides not matched to a gene: 6. The CDR3 extends over 13 amino acids. CDR3 loop: CASQRAGAGELFF. The CDR3 DNA sequence: TGTGCCAGCCAGCGGGCGGGGGCCGGGGAGCTGTTTTTT.

By share of the sample, this clone is medium-sized. The chain employs TRBV2 and TRBJ2-2; 8 bases align to TRBD2. CDR3 size: 17 residues. CDR1 is SNHLY, CDR2 FYNNEI, per germline. The V and J ends lost 0 bases and 7 bases, in that order; junction bases with no gene match: 10. The CDR3 reads CASSEALAGGNGGELFF. CDR3 in DNA: TGTGCCAGCAGTGAAGCGCTCGCGGGGGGTAACGGCGGGGAGCTGTTTTTT.